This record looks at one T cell receptor beta chain sequence and its context. No DNA is shown, since the ends of the CDR3 on it are uncertain; the CDR3 is the one TCRdb lists. One entry per CDR3 protein, called by TCRdb with MiXCR from the PCR reads. This table has about 93,000 distinct CDR3 sequences, about half appearing once. This record belongs to a study of CDR3 diversity in severe acne. With termini counted, the CDR3 has 22 amino acids. Germline V gives CDR1 DFQATT, CDR2 SNEGSKA (reference sequence). This chain uses TRBV20-1 with TRBJ1-5; the tabulated D call, TRBD1, remains unverified against the DNA. This clonotype was obtained from a male donor in good health, serving as a control. Specimen: blood. This CDR3 reads CSARPTGGANEKLFFGSGTQHF.